Presented here are 7 T cell receptor beta chains from one specimen sequenced in a study of T cell responses to AZD1222 COVID-19 vaccine. The table came from immunoSEQ multiplex PCR; TCRdb's copy has only in-frame clones and leaves some out. The table lists around 190,000 clones, 70% to 90% of them singletons, with approximately 10% in the top ten. The sample in question was peripheral blood, obtained 28 days after the second AZD1222 dose. The source is an adult who received the AZD1222 COVID-19 vaccine.

The chain has TRBV5-1 and TRBJ2-7; 9 nucleotides agree with TRBD1. The CDR3 loop spans 14 amino acids. In germline, CDR1 is SGHRS, CDR2 YFSETQ. Losses at the gene ends were 4 bases for V and 3 bases for J; bases not matched to a gene: 5. Here the CDR3 reads CASSRGTGNYEQYF. For the CDR3, the DNA is TGCGCCAGCAGCCGCGGGACAGGGAACTACGAGCAGTACTTC.

This clone was detected only once. V and J are TRBV30 and TRBJ1-2; TRBD1 aligns across 7 bases. CDR3 length: 14 amino acids. Per germline, CDR1 GTSNPN and CDR2 SVGIG (reference sequence). V was pared by 2 bases and J by 4 bases, with 7 bases of the junction left unmatched. CDR3 residues: CAWSSDRTGYGYTF. The CDR3 DNA reads TGTGCCTGGAGTTCGGACAGGACGGGCTATGGCTACACCTTC.

The chain employs TRBV10-3 and TRBJ2-2; TRBD2 is a possible D gene (5 bases). Germline values: CDR1 ENHRY, CDR2 SYGVKD. Trimming pared 0 bases from V and 4 bases from J, leaving 12 bases between. The CDR3 loop spans 16 amino acids. This CDR3 is CAISESRAAGTGELFF. CDR3 bases: TGTGCCATCAGTGAGTCGAGGGCCGCGGGCACCGGGGAGCTGTTTTTT.

The genes are TRBV3-1 (or the pseudogene TRBV3-2) and TRBJ1-2; D unclear. The germline V and J ends were trimmed by 4 bases and 4 bases, with 13 bases remaining between them. This CDR3 is built from 14 residues. Germline V gives CDR1 LGHDT, CDR2 YNNKEL (reference sequence). CDR3 amino acids: CASSPRHVGYGYTF. Here the CDR3 DNA reads TGTGCCAGCAGCCCGCGACATGTGGGCTATGGCTACACCTTC.

The V call is TRBV11-2, the J call TRBJ1-4; 7 bases are shared with TRBD1. Germline lookup yields CDR1 SGHAT and CDR2 FQNNGV. The CDR3 runs 15 residues. The ends lost 5 bases at V and 8 bases at J; junction bases unmatched: 11. The CDR3 sequence: CASSLRQGFVEKLFF. The CDR3 region has the DNA TGTGCCAGCAGCCTAAGACAGGGTTTCGTCGAAAAACTGTTTTTT.

This chain links TRBV4-1 with TRBJ1-6, with 9 bases fitting TRBD1. Germline V gene sequence: CDR1 MGHRA, CDR2 YSYEKL. The CDR3 length is 15 residues. The V segment lost 6 bases and the J segment 4 bases; nucleotides outside the gene matches: 4. The CDR3 protein is CASRDRGGYNSPLHF. DNA for the CDR3: TGCGCCAGCAGGGACAGGGGAGGATATAATTCACCCCTCCACTTT.

This clone was recorded only once. CDR3 bases: TGTGCCAGCAGCTTGTTGTGGACAAATGGCTACACCTTC. Its protein product is CASSLLWTNGYTF. This sequence joins TRBV5-4 and TRBJ1-2, with D perhaps matching TRBD1 (5 bases). V was cut by 1 base and J by 6 bases, with 10 bases left in between. The CDR3 extends over 13 amino acids. Germline V lookup: CDR1 SGHNT, CDR2 YYREEE (reference sequence).